This TCR beta chain was found in a study of beta chain features in type 1 diabetes. General observations from the study: In every one of the four CD4+ subsets, TCRB CDR3s were moderately but significantly shorter in Type 1 diabetes patients.

The CDR3 has 13 amino acids. V was pared by 0 bases and J by 5 bases, with 8 bases between. Germline values: CDR1 MGHRA, CDR2 YSYEKL. In regard to this clone: The antigen is not known.

Sequenced material consisted of expressed TCRB transcripts (all of the isolated RNA was reverse transcribed). Libraries were prepared by immunoSEQ multiplex PCR; TCRdb keeps only in-frame clonotypes and omits some of them. Here the sample spans roughly 340,000 clones, approximately 12% being singletons. The chain couples TRBV4-1 to TRBJ2-7, with a possible D match to TRBD1 (5 bases). The source of this sequence is a woman in her late teens or twenties with type 1 diabetes. The material sequenced was naive CD4+ T cells from blood. Here the CDR3 reads CASSQDLGHEQYF. In DNA form, the CDR3 reads TGCGCCAGCAGCCAAGATCTGGGGCACGAGCAGTACTTC.